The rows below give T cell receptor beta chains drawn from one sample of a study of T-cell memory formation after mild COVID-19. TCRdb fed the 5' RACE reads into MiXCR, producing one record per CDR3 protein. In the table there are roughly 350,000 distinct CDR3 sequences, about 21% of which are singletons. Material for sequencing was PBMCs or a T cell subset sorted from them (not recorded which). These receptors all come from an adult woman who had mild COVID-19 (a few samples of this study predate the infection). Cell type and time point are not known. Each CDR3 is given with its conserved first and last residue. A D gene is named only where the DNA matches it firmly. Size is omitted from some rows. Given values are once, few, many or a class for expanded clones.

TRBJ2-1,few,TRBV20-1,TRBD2,CSAVSPGTSRPNEQFF,TGCAGTGCTGTGTCCCCCGGGACTAGCCGACCCAATGAGCAGTTCTTC
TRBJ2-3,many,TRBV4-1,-,CASSQRVVGPNTDTQYF,TGCGCCAGCAGCCAAAGAGTCGTGGGGCCGAACACAGATACGCAGTATTTT
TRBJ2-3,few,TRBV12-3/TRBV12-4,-,CASSPAGGLDTQYF,TGTGCCAGCAGCCCCGCAGGGGGGCTGGATACGCAGTATTTT
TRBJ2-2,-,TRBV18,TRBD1,CASSSGQGALGGELFF,TGTGCCAGCTCATCCGGACAGGGGGCACTTGGCGGGGAGCTGTTTTTT
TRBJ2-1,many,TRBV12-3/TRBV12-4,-,CASSPGQNEQFF,TGTGCCAGCAGTCCAGGCCAAAATGAGCAGTTCTTC
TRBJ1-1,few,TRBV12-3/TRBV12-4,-,CASSQAGLLFTEAFF,TGTGCCAGCAGCCAGGCGGGACTCTTATTCACTGAAGCTTTCTTT
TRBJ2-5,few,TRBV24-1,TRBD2,CATSDFLRGRAETQYF,TGTGCCACCAGTGATTTTCTACGCGGGAGGGCCGAGACCCAGTACTTC
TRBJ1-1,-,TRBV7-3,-,CASSLEGRRQSEAFF,TGTGCCAGCAGCTTAGAAGGGCGTAGGCAGTCAGAAGCTTTCTTT
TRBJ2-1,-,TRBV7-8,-,CASSLDRRGHEQFF,TGTGCCAGCAGCTTAGATCGCAGGGGACATGAGCAGTTCTTC
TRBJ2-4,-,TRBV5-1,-,CASSFGTTVAKNIQYF,TGCGCCAGCAGCTTCGGGACCACCGTAGCCAAAAACATTCAGTACTTC
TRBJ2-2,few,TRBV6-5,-,CASSSGGALATGELFF,TGTGCCAGCAGTTCAGGAGGGGCTCTTGCCACCGGGGAGCTGTTTTTT
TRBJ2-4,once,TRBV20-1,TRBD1,CSAPDRVAKNIQYF,TGCAGTGCTCCTGACAGGGTAGCCAAAAACATTCAGTACTTC
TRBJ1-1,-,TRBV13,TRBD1,CASSGQGGTEAFF,TGTGCCAGCAGCGGACAGGGAGGCACTGAAGCTTTCTTT
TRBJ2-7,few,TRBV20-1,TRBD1,CSAPRGTGGSYEQYF,TGCAGTGCCCCAAGGGGGACAGGGGGCTCCTACGAGCAGTACTTC
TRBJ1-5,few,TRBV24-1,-,CATSDSDGDQPQHF,TGTGCCACCAGTGATTCAGACGGGGACCAGCCCCAGCATTTT
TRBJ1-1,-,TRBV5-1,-,CASSLGQIPEAFF,TGCGCCAGCAGCTTGGGACAGATCCCTGAAGCTTTCTTT
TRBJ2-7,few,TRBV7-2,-,CASTFTDRDYEQYF,TGTGCCAGCACCTTCACCGACAGAGACTACGAGCAGTACTTC
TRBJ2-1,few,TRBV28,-,CASSSVRLGGNEQFF,TGTGCCAGCAGTTCAGTTCGATTGGGGGGCAATGAGCAGTTCTTC
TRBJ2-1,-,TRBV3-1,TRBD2,CASSQDRGTSVTNEQFF,TGTGCCAGCAGCCAAGATCGGGGGACTAGCGTTACCAATGAGCAGTTCTTC
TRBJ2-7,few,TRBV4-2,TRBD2,CASSQGLAGRYEQYF,TGTGCCAGCAGCCAGGGACTAGCGGGTCGCTACGAGCAGTACTTC
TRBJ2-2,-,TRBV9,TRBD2,CASTVAGGYTGELFF,TGTGCCAGCACCGTAGCGGGAGGGTACACCGGGGAGCTGTTTTTT
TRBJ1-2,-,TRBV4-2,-,CASSQAGIFRRGYTF,TGTGCCAGCAGTCAAGCAGGAATCTTTCGGAGGGGCTACACCTTC
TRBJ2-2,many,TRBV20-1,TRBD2,CSARKASGGADTGELFF,TGCAGTGCTAGAAAGGCTAGCGGGGGGGCCGACACCGGGGAGCTGTTTTTT
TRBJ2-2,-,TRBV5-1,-,CASSRTGTPSPGELFF,TGCGCCAGCAGCAGAACCGGGACTCCATCCCCCGGGGAGCTGTTTTTT
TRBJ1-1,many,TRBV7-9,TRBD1,CASSFTDRATEAFF,TGTGCCAGCAGCTTCACGGACAGGGCCACTGAAGCTTTCTTT
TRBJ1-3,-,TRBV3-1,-,CASSPLWVVSGNTIYF,TGTGCCAGCAGCCCCCTCTGGGTTGTGTCTGGAAACACCATATATTTT
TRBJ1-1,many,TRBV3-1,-,CASRQDSGVYTEAFF,TGTGCCAGCAGGCAAGATTCAGGGGTGTACACTGAAGCTTTCTTT
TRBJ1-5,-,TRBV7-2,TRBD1,CASSSETGFSNQPQHF,TGTGCCAGCAGCTCAGAGACAGGGTTTAGCAATCAGCCCCAGCATTTT
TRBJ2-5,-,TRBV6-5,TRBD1,CASSYGTGEETQYF,TGTGCCAGCAGTTACGGGACAGGGGAAGAGACCCAGTACTTC
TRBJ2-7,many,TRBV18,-,CASSGSGYEQYF,TGTGCCAGCTCAGGTAGCGGCTACGAGCAGTACTTC
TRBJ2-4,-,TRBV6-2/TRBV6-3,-,CASSYDGLGAKNIQYF,TGTGCCAGCAGTTACGACGGGTTGGGTGCCAAAAACATTCAGTACTTC
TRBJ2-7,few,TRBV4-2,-,CASSQDVTETYEQYF,TGTGCCAGCAGCCAAGATGTGACAGAAACCTACGAGCAGTACTTC
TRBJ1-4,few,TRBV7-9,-,CASSLRGVYNEKLFF,TGTGCCAGCAGCTTACGCGGGGTTTATAATGAAAAACTGTTTTTT